The present T cell receptor beta chain was sequenced within a study of cytomegalovirus exposure and HLA in healthy donors. Study as a whole: A later analysis reported the 90 to 150 validation repertoires used the same platform as the approximately 700 first-cohort repertoires. Points from the study as a whole: The classifier was said to identify cytomegalovirus status with high specificity and sensitivity. The study put 150 or so TCR beta chains on its list as cytomegalovirus-associated.

Separate from the approximately 670-subject first cohort was the approximately 120-subject validation cohort, to which the donors belonged. As for this clone: Its antigen is not known.

V was cut by 0 bases and J by 11 bases, with 10 bases left in between. This CDR3 is built from 11 residues. Germline assignment: CDR1 DFQATT and CDR2 SNEGSKA (reference sequence). Generated by immunoSEQ multiplex PCR, the TCRdb table keeps only in-frame clones and is missing some. The data hold about 120,000 clones, with approximately 95% observed a single time. What was sequenced was PBMCs. The rearrangement links TRBV20-1 to TRBJ1-1; no clear D gene. The source of this sequence is a young man in good health and CMV-seronegative. The CDR3 here is CSARDEAAAFF. The CDR3 DNA is TGCAGTGCTAGAGATGAGGCCGCCGCTTTCTTT.